Following are 20 T cell receptor beta chains from one sample sequenced in a study of T cell responses to AZD1222 COVID-19 vaccine. Clones were read by immunoSEQ multiplex PCR, and TCRdb kept only the in-frame ones, dropping some. This sample has approximately 74,000 clones, with over 65% found just once. This specimen consisted of peripheral blood, obtained 28 days after the second AZD1222 dose. These receptors originate from an adult who received the AZD1222 COVID-19 vaccine.

This clone occurred once. The rearrangement joins TRBV7-2 to TRBJ2-3, with a weak D call TRBD2 (6 bases). This CDR3 has 14 residues. The V and J ends lost 3 bases and 5 bases respectively, with 12 bases between them. Germline lookup yields CDR1 SGHTA and CDR2 FQGNSA. The CDR3 reads CASSFSGWQDTQYF. The CDR3 coding sequence is TGTGCCAGCAGCTTTAGCGGCTGGCAAGATACGCAGTATTTT.

The CDR3 nucleotides are TGTGCCAGCAGCCTCATGACAAGAAATAATTCACCCCTCCACTTT. Amino acid sequence: CASSLMTRNNSPLHF. This chain joins TRBV11-3 and TRBJ1-6; D call uncertain. Between the trimmed V and J ends, which lost 5 bases and 5 bases, there was a span of 13 bases. This CDR3 spans 15 amino acids. In germline, CDR1 is SGHNT, CDR2 YENEEA.

The chain couples TRBV3-1 (or the pseudogene TRBV3-2) to TRBJ1-2, with D uncertain. In germline, CDR1 is LGHDT, CDR2 YNNKEL (reference sequence). This CDR3 is 16 amino acids long. V lost 2 bases and J 8 bases, leaving 21 bases between the germline ends. The CDR3 DNA follows: TGTGCCAGCAGCCAAACATTCATGTCCCCGACGCGGGGCTACACCTTC. As protein: CASSQTFMSPTRGYTF.

The chain joins TRBV6-2 or TRBV6-3 to TRBJ1-4; D is perhaps TRBD1 (6 bases). From germline, CDR1 is MNHEY and CDR2 SVGEGT. V lost 2 bases and J 0 bases, leaving 10 bases between the germline ends. This CDR3 region has 16 residues. The CDR3 here is CASSYGQHATNEKLFF. CDR3 in DNA: TGTGCCAGCAGTTACGGACAGCATGCAACTAATGAAAAACTGTTTTTT.

J is TRBJ1-3 and V is TRBV15; TRBD1 aligns across 7 bases. V shed 3 bases and J 4 bases; nucleotides not matched to a gene: 9. The CDR3 runs 16 residues. Germline values: CDR1 LNHNV, CDR2 YYDKDF (reference sequence). In nucleotides, the CDR3 is TGTGCCACCAGCAGCTTAACAGGGGTCGCGGGAAACACCATATATTTT. Encoded protein: CATSSLTGVAGNTIYF.

Note on this clone: A read error may account for a junction end that differs from germline. The chain recombines TRBV2 with TRBJ1-5; D is perhaps TRBD1 (6 bases). Germline V gene lookup returns CDR1 SNHLY and CDR2 FYNNEI. CDR3 length: 12 residues. CDR3 DNA: TGTGCCAGCAGCGAAGACAGGTTGGCCCAGCATTTT. This encodes CASSEDRLAQHF.

The V gene is TRBV29-1, the J gene TRBJ1-4; D gene uncertain. Deletions cut 6 bases from V and 5 bases from J, with 13 bases between. This CDR3 is 13 amino acids long. Germline CDR1 and CDR2: SQVTM and ANQGSEA. CDR3 sequence reads: CSVGDRLNEKLFF. Here the CDR3 DNA reads TGCAGCGTAGGCGACCGCCTGAATGAAAAACTGTTTTTT. Complete variable domain (other parts from reference TRBV29-1 and TRBJ1-4): SAVISQKPSRDICQRGTSLTIQCQVDSQVTMMFWYRQQPGQSLTLIATANQGSEATYESGFVIDKFPISRPNLTFSTLTVSNMSPEDSSIYLCSVGDRLNEKLFFGSGTQLSVL.

The J gene is TRBJ1-1, the V gene TRBV5-4, with a weak D call TRBD1 (6 bases). CDR3 size: 15 residues. With 4 bases removed from V and 3 bases from J, the gap between germline ends came to 16 bases. Germline V gene sequence: CDR1 SGHNT, CDR2 YYREEE (reference sequence). In DNA form, the CDR3 reads TGTGCCAGCAGCCTGATCACAGGGTGGGACACTGAAGCTTTCTTT. Translating gives CASSLITGWDTEAFF.

The rearrangement links TRBV5-1 to TRBJ2-2; the D is unclear. Trimming shortened V by 1 base and J by 7 bases, and 17 bases separated the two germline ends. The length of the CDR3 is 16 residues. Germline CDR1 is SGHRS and CDR2 is YFSETQ. Here the CDR3 DNA reads TGCGCCAGCAGCTTGTCCGGGCTTCGACCGGGCGGGGAGCTGTTTTTT. As protein: CASSLSGLRPGGELFF.

This clone was found once. The gene calls are TRBV6-5 and TRBJ2-5; possibly TRBD2 for D (5 bases). The CDR3 covers 15 residues. Germline CDR1 is MNHEY and CDR2 is SVGAGI. The germline V and J ends were trimmed by 5 bases and 1 base, with 14 bases remaining between them. CDR3 nucleotides: TGTGCCAGCAGTAAAAAAACCAGCGGCCAAGAGACCCAGTACTTC. Its translation is CASSKKTSGQETQYF.

The chain employs TRBV10-1 and TRBJ1-1; D is uncertain. Trimming stripped 0 bases from V and 1 base from J, with 9 bases between. This CDR3 is 15 amino acids long. The germline CDR1 and CDR2 sequences are WNHNN and SYGVQD (reference sequence). The CDR3 spells CASSESKERNTEAFF. CDR3 in DNA: TGCGCCAGCAGTGAGTCCAAAGAGAGGAACACTGAAGCTTTCTTT.

For the CDR3, the DNA is TGCAGCGTATTCACCCCGGGACGGCGGAACACTGAAGCTTTCTTT. Translated: CSVFTPGRRNTEAFF. The chain combines TRBV29-1 with TRBJ1-1, with a weak D call TRBD1 (5 bases). The CDR3 loop spans 15 amino acids. V was pared by 6 bases and J by 1 base, with 18 bases between. Germline V gives CDR1 SQVTM, CDR2 ANQGSEA. The full variable domain, rest sourced from reference TRBV29-1 and TRBJ1-1, is SAVISQKPSRDICQRGTSLTIQCQVDSQVTMMFWYRQQPGQSLTLIATANQGSEATYESGFVIDKFPISRPNLTFSTLTVSNMSPEDSSIYLCSVFTPGRRNTEAFFGQGTRLTVV.

This chain connects TRBV19 to TRBJ1-1; 7 bases are a match to TRBD1. The CDR3 has 16 amino acids. V shed 3 bases and J 4 bases; nucleotides not matched to a gene: 11. The germline V gene encodes CDR1 LNHDA and CDR2 SQIVND (reference sequence). The CDR3, as DNA: TGTGCCAGTAGTATCCGTTTAGGGGGCGGGAGCACTGAAGCTTTCTTT. As protein: CASSIRLGGGSTEAFF.

The gene calls are TRBV30 and TRBJ2-7, with unresolved D. The CDR3 has 11 amino acids. V was cut by 2 bases and J by 3 bases, with 5 bases left in between. Germline lookup yields CDR1 GTSNPN and CDR2 SVGIG (reference sequence). CDR3 sequence (DNA): TGTGCCTGGAGTCACCACTACGAGCAGTACTTC. Translating it yields CAWSHHYEQYF. Variable domain in full (rest from reference TRBV30 and TRBJ2-7): SQTIHQWPATLVQPVGSPLSLECTVEGTSNPNLYWYRQAAGRGLQLLFYSVGIGQISSEVPQNLSASRPQDRQFILSSKKLLLSDSGFYLCAWSHHYEQYFGPGTRLTVT.

The chain joins TRBV11-2 to TRBJ1-4, with 10 bases fitting TRBD1. CDR1 SGHAT and CDR2 FQNNGV come from the germline V gene. This CDR3 has 13 amino acids. Unmatched junction bases numbered 6, after V lost 9 bases and J lost 8 bases. This CDR3 is CASRDRGYEKLFF. DNA of the CDR3: TGTGCCAGTCGGGACAGGGGATACGAAAAACTGTTTTTT.

Written as DNA, the CDR3 is TGTGCCAGCAGGGGAGGGCAGGGTCGTCCCGGGGAGCTGTTTTTT. Protein sequence: CASRGGQGRPGELFF. The rearrangement joins TRBV2 to TRBJ2-2; 7 positions agree with TRBD2. From germline, CDR1 is SNHLY and CDR2 FYNNEI. With V trimmed by 6 bases and J by 6 bases, 10 bases remained unmatched. The CDR3 runs 15 residues.

The sample holds one count of this clone. This chain uses TRBV2 with TRBJ1-2, with 7 bases lining up with TRBD1. The J segment lost 6 bases and the V segment lost 6 bases, leaving 4 bases of the junction unmatched. CDR3 length: 12 amino acids. The germline gives CDR1 SNHLY, CDR2 FYNNEI. CDR3 sequence: CASRQGSDGYTF. CDR3 nucleotide sequence: TGTGCCAGCAGACAGGGGTCTGATGGCTACACCTTC. Variable domain in full (rest from reference TRBV2 and TRBJ1-2): EPEVTQTPSHQVTQMGQEVILRCVPISNHLYFYWYRQILGQKVEFLVSFYNNEISEKSEIFDDQFSVERPDGSNFTLKIRSTKLEDSAMYFCASRQGSDGYTFGSGTRLTVV.

This chain uses TRBV7-2 with TRBJ2-5; TRBD2 aligns across 14 bases. Germline loops: CDR1 SGHTA, CDR2 FQGNSA. The V gene end was trimmed by 5 bases and the J gene end by 5 bases; junction bases not matched to a gene: 4. The CDR3 totals 15 residues. The DNA for the CDR3 is TGTGCCAGCAGCCCAAGGACTAGCGGGAGGGAGACCCAGTACTTC. Amino acid sequence: CASSPRTSGRETQYF.

The rearrangement joins TRBV6-5 to TRBJ1-2; 11 positions match TRBD1. The CDR3 loop spans 14 amino acids. The ends lost 2 bases at V and 6 bases at J; junction bases unmatched: 2. Germline-derived CDR1 and CDR2 are MNHEY and SVGAGI. In DNA, the CDR3 is TGTGCCAGCAGTTACCGGACAGGGGGCCATGGCTACACCTTC. Amino acid sequence: CASSYRTGGHGYTF.

This clone turned up a few times. This chain joins TRBV11-2 and TRBJ2-7; TRBD1 matches at 9 bases. V lost 5 bases to trimming and J lost 4 bases; unmatched junction nucleotides: 9. This CDR3 comprises 15 residues. In germline, CDR1 is SGHAT, CDR2 FQNNGV. CDR3 sequence reads: CASSPPGQGRYEQYF. For the CDR3, the DNA is TGTGCCAGCAGCCCCCCGGGACAGGGAAGGTACGAGCAGTACTTC.